By share, the clone carrying this T cell receptor (beta chain) counts as medium-sized. Its antigen is currently unknown. This record belongs to a study of liver allograft versus peripheral blood T cells. At the level of the study: Repertoires of T cell receptors in transplanted livers were compared with recipients' peripheral blood repertoires.

Findings of the study overall: Reportedly, liver allograft T cell receptor repertoires differed from peripheral blood ones.

This CDR3 region has 15 residues. Trimming left V 4 bases short and J 2 bases short, with 12 bases between. Germline V lookup: CDR1 PRHDT, CDR2 FYEKMQ (reference sequence). TCRdb re-called the reads through MiXCR, storing one row per CDR3 protein. This table holds about 810 distinct CDR3 sequences, 13% to 15% found once. The clonotype originates from a human patient who had a liver transplant. Some T cells may be transferred from the graft donor. The V call is TRBV13, the J call TRBJ1-5, with D maybe TRBD1 (6 bases). As DNA, the CDR3 is TGTGCCAGCAGCTACAGGGCACGGGGCAATCAGCCCCAGCATTTT. Protein sequence: CASSYRARGNQPQHF.